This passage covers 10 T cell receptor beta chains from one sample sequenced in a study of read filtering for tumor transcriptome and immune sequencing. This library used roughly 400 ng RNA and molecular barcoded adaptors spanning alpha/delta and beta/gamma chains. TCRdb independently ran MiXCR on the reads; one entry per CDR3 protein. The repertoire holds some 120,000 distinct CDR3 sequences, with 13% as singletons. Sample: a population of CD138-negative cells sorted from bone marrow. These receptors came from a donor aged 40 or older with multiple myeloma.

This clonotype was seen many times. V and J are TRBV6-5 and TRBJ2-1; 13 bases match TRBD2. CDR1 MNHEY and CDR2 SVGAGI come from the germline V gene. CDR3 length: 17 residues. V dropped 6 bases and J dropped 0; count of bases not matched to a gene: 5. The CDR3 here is CASSRTSGGSSYNEQFF. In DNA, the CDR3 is TGTGCCAGCAGCCGGACTAGCGGGGGTAGCTCCTACAATGAGCAGTTCTTC.

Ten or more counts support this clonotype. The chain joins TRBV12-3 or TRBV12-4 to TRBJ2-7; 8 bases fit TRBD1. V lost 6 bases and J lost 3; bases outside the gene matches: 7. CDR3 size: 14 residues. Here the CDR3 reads CASRYRDRSYEQYF. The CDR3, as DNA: TGTGCCAGCAGGTACCGGGACAGGAGCTACGAGCAGTACTTC.

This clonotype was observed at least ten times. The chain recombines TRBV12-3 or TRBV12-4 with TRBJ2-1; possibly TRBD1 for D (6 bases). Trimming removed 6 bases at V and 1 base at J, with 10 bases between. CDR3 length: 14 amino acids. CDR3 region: CASSTRGSYNEQFF. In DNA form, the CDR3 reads TGTGCCAGCAGCACCAGGGGTTCCTACAATGAGCAGTTCTTC.

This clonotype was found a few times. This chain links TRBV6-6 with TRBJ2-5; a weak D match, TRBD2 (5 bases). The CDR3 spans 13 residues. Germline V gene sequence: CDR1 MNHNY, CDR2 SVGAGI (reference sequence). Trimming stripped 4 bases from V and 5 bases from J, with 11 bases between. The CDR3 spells CASSSSRGETQYF. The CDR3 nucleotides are TGTGCCAGCAGTTCCAGTCGAGGGGAGACCCAGTACTTC.

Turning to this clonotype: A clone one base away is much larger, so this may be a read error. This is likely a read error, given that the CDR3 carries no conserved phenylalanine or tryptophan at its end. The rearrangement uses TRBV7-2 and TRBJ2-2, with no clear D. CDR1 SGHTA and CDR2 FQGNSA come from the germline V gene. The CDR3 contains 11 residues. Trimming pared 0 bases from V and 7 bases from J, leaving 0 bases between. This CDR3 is CASSLAGELFS. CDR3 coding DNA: TGTGCCAGCAGCTTAGCCGGGGAGCTGTTTTCT.

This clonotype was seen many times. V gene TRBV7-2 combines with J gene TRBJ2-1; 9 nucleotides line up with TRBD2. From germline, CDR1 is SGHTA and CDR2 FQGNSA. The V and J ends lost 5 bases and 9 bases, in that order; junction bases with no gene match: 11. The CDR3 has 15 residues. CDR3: CASSLGAGGPGEQFF. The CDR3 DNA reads TGTGCCAGCAGCCTCGGGGCGGGGGGGCCCGGTGAGCAGTTCTTC.

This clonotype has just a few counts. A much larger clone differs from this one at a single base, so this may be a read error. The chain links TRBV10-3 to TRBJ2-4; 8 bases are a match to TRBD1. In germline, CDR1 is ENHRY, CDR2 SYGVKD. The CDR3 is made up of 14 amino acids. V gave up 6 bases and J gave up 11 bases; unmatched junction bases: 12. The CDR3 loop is CAISATQQGGVQYF. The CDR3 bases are TGTGCCATCAGCGCAACTCAACAGGGGGGCGTTCAGTACTTC.

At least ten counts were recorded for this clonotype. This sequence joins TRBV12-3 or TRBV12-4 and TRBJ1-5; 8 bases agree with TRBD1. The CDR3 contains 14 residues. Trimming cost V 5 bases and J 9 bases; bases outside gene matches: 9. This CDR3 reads CASSPGTGFLPQHF. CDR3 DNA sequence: TGTGCCAGCAGTCCTGGGACAGGATTTTTGCCCCAGCATTTT.

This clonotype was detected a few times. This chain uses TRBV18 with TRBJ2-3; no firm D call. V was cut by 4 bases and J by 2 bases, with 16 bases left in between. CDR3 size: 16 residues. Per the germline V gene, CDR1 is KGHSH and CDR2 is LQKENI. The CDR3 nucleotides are TGTGCCAGCTCACTAAACCCTACCGGAAACACAGATACGCAGTATTTT. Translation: CASSLNPTGNTDTQYF.

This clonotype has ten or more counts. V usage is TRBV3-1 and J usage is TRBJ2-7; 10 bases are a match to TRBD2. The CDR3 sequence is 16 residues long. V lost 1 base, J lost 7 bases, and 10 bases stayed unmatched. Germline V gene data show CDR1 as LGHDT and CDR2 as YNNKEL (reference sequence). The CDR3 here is CASSQGRASGRNEQYF. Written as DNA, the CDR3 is TGTGCCAGCAGCCAAGGTCGCGCTAGCGGGAGAAATGAGCAGTACTTC.